A selection of T cell receptor beta chains follows, all from one sample in a study of blood T cell repertoires in COVID-19. Method: immunoSEQ multiplex PCR; TCRdb's copy keeps in-frame clones and lacks some. The data contain some 380,000 clones, around 87% of them singletons. Material for sequencing was PBMCs or T cells enriched from blood (not recorded which). The origin of the receptors is a man under 40 who had recovered from COVID-19. CDR3s include the opening cysteine and the closing phenylalanine or tryptophan. Fields, in order: clone size, J gene, V gene, D gene, CDR3 DNA, CDR3 protein. The D gene is left open where the match is weak. Size is omitted from some rows. Given values are once, few, many or a class for expanded clones.

>-|TRBJ1-1|TRBV20-1|TRBD1
TGCAGTGCTAGTTCAGGGGGCGAGGTCGGGACTGAAGCTTTCTTT
CSASSGGEVGTEAFF
>once|TRBJ1-2|TRBV6-1|-
TGTGCCAGCAGTGAAGCAGGGAGGGATGGCTACACCTTC
CASSEAGRDGYTF
>-|TRBJ1-1|TRBV2|TRBD1
TGTGCCAGCAGTTCTGACAGGGTGCTTACTGAAGCTTTCTTT
CASSSDRVLTEAFF
>-|TRBJ2-7|TRBV3-1/TRBV3-2|TRBD2
TGTGCCAGCAGCCTGGCGGGGGGGAACTACGAGCAGTACTTC
CASSLAGGNYEQYF
>-|TRBJ2-3|TRBV9|TRBD2
TGTGCCAGCAGCGCCCGGGGGTCCGGGACTAGCGGGGGGGCATTAGATACGCAGTATTTT
CASSARGSGTSGGALDTQYF
>-|TRBJ2-2|TRBV9|-
TGTGCCAGCAGCGTAGCATTAGGATGGAGCGGGGAGCTGTTTTTT
CASSVALGWSGELFF
>once|TRBJ1-1|TRBV5-1|-
TGCGCCAGCAATTTGGACATCCGGAACACTGAAGCTTTCTTT
CASNLDIRNTEAFF
>-|TRBJ1-1|TRBV28|-
TGTGCCAGCAGTAAACCGGGACATGGGGACACTGAAGCTTTCTTT
CASSKPGHGDTEAFF
>-|TRBJ2-7|TRBV3-1/TRBV3-2|-
TGTGCCAGCAGCCAAGACCTACCCTACGAGCAGTACTTC
CASSQDLPYEQYF
>-|TRBJ2-5|TRBV7-8|-
TGTGCCAGCAGCACCGAGCGGGCTTTCCTTTTTGAGACCCAGTACTTC
CASSTERAFLFETQYF
>-|TRBJ1-1|TRBV5-8|TRBD1
TGTGCCAGCAGCATCTCGACAGGGGGCGGTTTGATGAACACTGAAGCTTTCTTT
CASSISTGGGLMNTEAFF
>-|TRBJ1-1|TRBV3-1/TRBV3-2|TRBD1
TGTGCCAGCGGGACAGGAAACCTCAACACTGAAGCTTTCTTT
CASGTGNLNTEAFF
>few|TRBJ1-1|TRBV18|-
TGTGCCAGCTCACCGCAGGGCATAACGAACACTGAAGCTTTCTTT
CASSPQGITNTEAFF
>few|TRBJ1-1|TRBV7-2|-
TGTGCCAGCAGCTTCGGACAGACGAACACTGAAGCTTTCTTT
CASSFGQTNTEAFF
>-|TRBJ1-5|TRBV6-2/TRBV6-3|TRBD1
TGTGCCAGCAGTTCGGACAGGGCCTCCAATCAGCCCCAGCATTTT
CASSSDRASNQPQHF
>-|TRBJ2-1|TRBV18|-
TGTGCCAGCTCACCACTACCGGGGGAGACCAATGAGCAGTTCTTC
CASSPLPGETNEQFF
>once|TRBJ2-5|TRBV9|-
TGTGCCAGCAGCGCCCCGTTCGGGGGGCTGAGGGAGACCCAGTACTTC
CASSAPFGGLRETQYF
>once|TRBJ2-5|TRBV7-8|-
TGTGCCAGCAGCTCCCGACAAAAGTCGGAGACCCAGTACTTC
CASSSRQKSETQYF
>-|TRBJ1-6|TRBV6-5|TRBD1
TGTGCCAGCAGCCACGGGACAGTCCTACCCCTCCACTTT
CASSHGTVLPLHF
>-|TRBJ1-5|TRBV4-1|-
TGCGCCAGCAGCCAAGAGGACTCCTACAATCAGCCCCAGCATTTT
CASSQEDSYNQPQHF
>once|TRBJ2-3|TRBV27|-
TGTGCCAGCAGTTTCACAACAGGGAACACAGATACGCAGTATTTT
CASSFTTGNTDTQYF
>few|TRBJ2-2|TRBV6-5|-
TGTGCCAGCGCCTATTCCGGGGAGCTGTTTTTT
CASAYSGELFF
>-|TRBJ2-7|TRBV5-1|-
TGCGCCAGCAGCTTGGACAGTCCAAACGAGCAGTACTTC
CASSLDSPNEQYF